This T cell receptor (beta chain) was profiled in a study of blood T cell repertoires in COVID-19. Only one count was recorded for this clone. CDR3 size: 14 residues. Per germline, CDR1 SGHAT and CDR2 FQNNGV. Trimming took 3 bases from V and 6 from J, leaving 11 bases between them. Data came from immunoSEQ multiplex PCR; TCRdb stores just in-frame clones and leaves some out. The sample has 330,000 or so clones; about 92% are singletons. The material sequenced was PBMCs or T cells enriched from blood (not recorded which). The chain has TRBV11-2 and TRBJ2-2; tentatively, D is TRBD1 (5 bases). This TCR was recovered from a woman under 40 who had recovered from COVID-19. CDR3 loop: CASSFSRGPGELFF. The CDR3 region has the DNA TGTGCCAGCAGCTTTTCTAGGGGCCCCGGGGAGCTGTTTTTT.